This T cell receptor beta chain is from a study of tumor-infiltrating lymphocytes in primary liver carcinoma. From unsorted bulk tissue weighing 20-30 mg, DNA and RNA were co-extracted. cDNA specific to TCR beta was made from roughly 500 ng of total RNA, with a constant-region primer employed for priming. Three rounds of nested multiplex PCR with slightly modified ARM-PCR produced TCR beta libraries. MiXCR, applied by TCRdb to the multiplex PCR reads, yields one record per CDR3 protein. The sample carries 90,000 to 150,000 distinct CDR3 sequences, around 65% recorded once. This TCR derives from a woman aged 55-70 years with primary liver carcinoma and hepatitis B virus infection. The material sequenced was tumor-adjacent normal liver tissue.

CDR3 in amino acids: CAWSVEQDQPQHF. The CDR3 DNA follows: TGTGCCTGGAGTGTGGAGCAGGATCAGCCCCAGCATTTT. This chain links TRBV30 with TRBJ1-5; D unresolved. The CDR3 has 13 amino acids. Deletions cut 0 bases from V and 5 bases from J, with 8 bases between. From germline, CDR1 is GTSNPN and CDR2 SVGIG (reference sequence).